The rows below give T cell receptor beta chains drawn from one sample of a study of cytomegalovirus exposure and HLA in healthy donors. The method was immunoSEQ multiplex PCR; TCRdb's version includes in-frame clones alone and lacks a portion of them. Counted here are some 200,000 clones, more than 75% occurring once; the ten biggest clones make up about 2.4%. Sequencing was performed on PBMCs. All receptors derive from a woman aged 50 to 65 in good health and CMV-seropositive. CDR3s include the opening cysteine and the closing phenylalanine or tryptophan. The D gene is left open where the match is weak. For some rows the clone size is stated as once, few or many, or as a class when expanded; others skip it.

DNA: TGTGCCAGTAGTGCTCCGGGACAGGGGTCCTACGAGCAGTACTTC
CDR3: CASSAPGQGSYEQYF
J: TRBJ2-7
V: TRBV19
size: -
D: TRBD1

DNA: TGTGCCAGCAGGGGGACTAGCGGACCCTACGAGCAGTACTTC
CDR3: CASRGTSGPYEQYF
J: TRBJ2-7
V: TRBV27
size: -
D: TRBD2

DNA: TGTGCCAGCACCCCGGCAGGGGCCTTAGGCAATCAGCCCCAGCATTTT
CDR3: CASTPAGALGNQPQHF
J: TRBJ1-5
V: TRBV28
size: -
D: -

DNA: TGTGCCAGCTCTGGCGGGGGGGTGAATGAGCAGTTCTTC
CDR3: CASSGGGVNEQFF
J: TRBJ2-1
V: TRBV5-6
size: few
D: TRBD2

DNA: TGCGCCAGCAGCTCCTCAGGGTTTGGCACTGAAGCTTTCTTT
CDR3: CASSSSGFGTEAFF
J: TRBJ1-1
V: TRBV5-1
size: -
D: -

DNA: TGTGCCAGCAGTTCCAAAGGGAGAGGAGCTTTCTTT
CDR3: CASSSKGRGAFF
J: TRBJ1-1
V: TRBV28
size: -
D: -

DNA: TGCGCCAGCAATGAGGGAGCGGAGACCCATGAAGCTTTCTTT
CDR3: CASNEGAETHEAFF
J: TRBJ1-1
V: TRBV5-1
size: medium-sized
D: -

DNA: TGTGCCAGCAGCCCGCCCCAGGGGGCTCCACTCTCCTACGAGCAGTACTTC
CDR3: CASSPPQGAPLSYEQYF
J: TRBJ2-7
V: TRBV28
size: -
D: TRBD1

DNA: TGTGCCAGCAGCTTGGGTGGCGGCTATGGCTACACCTTC
CDR3: CASSLGGGYGYTF
J: TRBJ1-2
V: TRBV5-6
size: few
D: -

DNA: TGCAGCGTTGAAAGGCTAGTAGATGGTGAGCAGTTCTTC
CDR3: CSVERLVDGEQFF
J: TRBJ2-1
V: TRBV29-1
size: once
D: -

DNA: TGTGCCAGTAGTATATCCGGGACAGGGCGTGGAAAACTGTTTTTT
CDR3: CASSISGTGRGKLFF
J: TRBJ1-4
V: TRBV19
size: -
D: TRBD1

DNA: TGTGCCAGCAGCTTAGCCGGGACAGGGGGCTACGAGCAGTACTTC
CDR3: CASSLAGTGGYEQYF
J: TRBJ2-7
V: TRBV7-6
size: -
D: TRBD1

DNA: TGTGCCAGCTCACCAACAGGACAGTCGAACACTGAAGCTTTCTTT
CDR3: CASSPTGQSNTEAFF
J: TRBJ1-1
V: TRBV18
size: -
D: -

DNA: TGTGCCTGGACAGTAGGGGTAAGGACTGAAGCTTTCTTT
CDR3: CAWTVGVRTEAFF
J: TRBJ1-1
V: TRBV30
size: once
D: -

DNA: TGTGCCAGCAAGACGACAGGTCGAACTGAAGCTTTCTTT
CDR3: CASKTTGRTEAFF
J: TRBJ1-1
V: TRBV2
size: -
D: -

DNA: TGTGCCAGTAGGAACCGACTAGCGGGGGGTGTCGGGGAGCTGTTTTTT
CDR3: CASRNRLAGGVGELFF
J: TRBJ2-2
V: TRBV19
size: -
D: TRBD2

DNA: TGCGCCAGCAGTGATGGACAGGGCGGCACAGATACGCAGTATTTT
CDR3: CASSDGQGGTDTQYF
J: TRBJ2-3
V: TRBV10-1
size: -
D: TRBD1

DNA: TGTGCCAGCAGCTCCCCGTCCAGTCTCAGGTACGAGCAGTACTTC
CDR3: CASSSPSSLRYEQYF
J: TRBJ2-7
V: TRBV5-4
size: -
D: -

DNA: TGTGCCAGCAGCTACATCCAAATGATAACAGGGGTGGGGGGCTATGGCTACACCTTC
CDR3: CASSYIQMITGVGGYGYTF
J: TRBJ1-2
V: TRBV7-2
size: -
D: TRBD1

DNA: TGTGCCAGTAGTACCTCTTCTGGGCATTACTACGAGCAGTACTTC
CDR3: CASSTSSGHYYEQYF
J: TRBJ2-7
V: TRBV19
size: -
D: -

DNA: TGTGCCAGCTCCGAAAGTCAGGGAGGTGTGACTGAAGCTTTCTTT
CDR3: CASSESQGGVTEAFF
J: TRBJ1-1
V: TRBV18
size: -
D: -

DNA: TGTGCCAGCAGCAGGGGCGACAACTCCTACAATGAGCAGTTCTTC
CDR3: CASSRGDNSYNEQFF
J: TRBJ2-1
V: TRBV9
size: -
D: -

DNA: TGTGCCAGCACCGGGGGGCGAAGCTCTGGAAACACCATATATTTT
CDR3: CASTGGRSSGNTIYF
J: TRBJ1-3
V: TRBV28
size: -
D: -

DNA: TGTGCCAGCAGTCGCGGGGGGGCCCAGGATACGCAGTATTTT
CDR3: CASSRGGAQDTQYF
J: TRBJ2-3
V: TRBV6-5
size: -
D: TRBD2

DNA: TGCGCCAGCAGCCCACGGGGGGACCTGGATACGCAGTATTTT
CDR3: CASSPRGDLDTQYF
J: TRBJ2-3
V: TRBV5-1
size: -
D: TRBD2

DNA: TGTGCCAGCAGCGTATCCTTAACAGGGTCGGACACCGGGGAGCTGTTTTTT
CDR3: CASSVSLTGSDTGELFF
J: TRBJ2-2
V: TRBV9
size: -
D: -